This is a list of T cell receptor beta chains from one sample in a study of graft-versus-host responses after intestinal transplantation. The method was immunoSEQ multiplex PCR; TCRdb's version includes in-frame clones alone and lacks a portion of them. Here the sample spans more than 70,000 clones, approximately 78% being singletons. These receptors' antigens are unknown. Sequenced material: unstimulated CD4+ T cells sorted from spleen or lymph node cells, taken before intestinal transplant. The receptors derive from a human donor who received an intestinal transplant. CDR3s include the opening cysteine and the closing phenylalanine or tryptophan. A D gene is named only where the DNA matches it firmly. The listing skips clone size in some rows; elsewhere it reads once, few, many or a size class.

cdr3_length	v_call	clone_size	j_call	d_call	cdr3_nt	cdr3_aa
15	TRBV5-6	-	TRBJ2-3	TRBD2	TGTGCCAGCAGCTCGGGACTAGTTAGAACAGATACGCAGTATTTT	CASSSGLVRTDTQYF
11	TRBV6-1	-	TRBJ2-7	TRBD1	TGTGCCAGCAGACAGGGGTACGAGCAGTACTTC	CASRQGYEQYF
14	TRBV6-5	-	TRBJ1-1	-	TGTGCCAGCAGCCCGCGACCGGGGAACACTGAAGCTTTCTTT	CASSPRPGNTEAFF
16	TRBV21-1	-	TRBJ2-7	-	TGTGCCAGCAGCAAAGGGACGCCGGGACAGGGGGGAGAGCAGTACTTC	CASSKGTPGQGGEQYF
18	TRBV28	-	TRBJ1-6	TRBD1	TGTGCCAGCAGTCTCCTCACTAGGACAGGGATAGGGAACTCACCCCTCCACTTT	CASSLLTRTGIGNSPLHF
15	TRBV7-9	-	TRBJ2-5	TRBD1	TGTGCCAGCCCACCCGATACAGGGGATGGGGAGACCCAGTACTTC	CASPPDTGDGETQYF
15	TRBV12-5	once	TRBJ2-5	-	TGTGCTAGTGGTTTGGGGGGGCCGGGGCAAGAGACCCAGTACTTC	CASGLGGPGQETQYF
14	TRBV19	-	TRBJ2-2	-	TGTGCCAGTAGCACGGGACAGAACACCGGGGAGCTGTTTTTT	CASSTGQNTGELFF
13	TRBV2	few	TRBJ2-7	-	TGTGCCAGCAGTGTGGCAGGGTCCTACGAGCAGTACTTC	CASSVAGSYEQYF
17	TRBV4-1	-	TRBJ2-1	TRBD2	TGCGCCAGCAGCCATGAGGCAATAGCGGGAGTCGGTAATGAGCAGTTCTTC	CASSHEAIAGVGNEQFF
15	TRBV5-1	-	TRBJ2-7	TRBD2	TGCGCCAGCAGCCCCCGTCGCGGGGGGTCCTACGAGCAGTACTTC	CASSPRRGGSYEQYF
13	TRBV7-2	-	TRBJ1-2	TRBD1	TGTGCCAGCAGCCACGGGACAGGGTATGGCTACACCTTC	CASSHGTGYGYTF
15	TRBV6-1	few	TRBJ2-7	TRBD2	TGTGCCAGCAGGGAAGGACTAGCGGGGGACTACGAGCAGTACTTC	CASREGLAGDYEQYF
15	TRBV5-1	once	TRBJ2-5	TRBD2	TGCGCCAGCAGCTTGGCCTCTAGCGGACAAGAGACCCAGTACTTC	CASSLASSGQETQYF
16	TRBV11-2	once	TRBJ2-1	-	TGTGCCAGCAGCTTAGACAGATCGGGGTATGGGAATGAGCAGTTCTTC	CASSLDRSGYGNEQFF
14	TRBV5-5	-	TRBJ1-5	TRBD1	TGTGCCAGCAACAGGGGGGACGGGAATCAGCCCCAGCATTTT	CASNRGDGNQPQHF
17	TRBV7-2	-	TRBJ2-7	TRBD2	TGTGCCAGCAGACCGTCTAGCGGGAGGGCCGTAGGCTACGAGCAGTACTTC	CASRPSSGRAVGYEQYF
15	TRBV7-9	-	TRBJ1-5	-	TGTGCCAGCAGCTTAGGTGCAGGGGCAAATCAGCCCCAGCATTTT	CASSLGAGANQPQHF
14	TRBV5-1	-	TRBJ2-1	TRBD2	TGCGCCAGCAGCCCCGGGGGGGCATACAATGAGCAGTTCTTC	CASSPGGAYNEQFF
19	TRBV4-1	-	TRBJ2-4	TRBD2	TGCGCCAGCAGCCAAGATCCCGGGGGGGTAAAACTAGCCAAAAACATTCAGTACTTC	CASSQDPGGVKLAKNIQYF
14	TRBV7-9	-	TRBJ2-3	-	TGTGCCAGCAGCTTAGTTGGGGGGACAGATACGCAGTATTTT	CASSLVGGTDTQYF
13	TRBV28	-	TRBJ2-7	-	TGTGCCAGCAGTGTGTCTGACGGGTACGAGCAGTACTTC	CASSVSDGYEQYF